This TCR beta chain was profiled in a study of cytomegalovirus exposure and HLA in healthy donors. V lost 6 bases and J lost 2; bases outside the gene matches: 1. Germline V lookup: CDR1 SNHLY, CDR2 FYNNEI. CDR3 size: 15 residues. 13 Jbeta primers and 60 Vbeta primers were used for the PCR. Original data processing: A later analysis tallied 75 million to 80 million unique TCR beta chains, around 10 million of them shared. TCRdb's table, derived via immunoSEQ multiplex PCR, lists solely in-frame clones and lacks some. V and J calls and clone size are given by that table; D and trimming were obtained from the DNA. This sample has about 120,000 clones, with 81% found just once.

V and J are TRBV2 and TRBJ2-3, with 14 bases matching TRBD2. This receptor was taken from a man aged 35 to 55 in good health and CMV-seronegative. Sequenced: PBMCs. The CDR3: CASRTSGGATDTQYF. The CDR3 DNA reads as TGTGCCAGCAGGACTAGCGGGGGGGCCACAGATACGCAGTATTTT.